This TCR beta chain originates from a study of T cell responses to AZD1222 COVID-19 vaccine. There are 16 residues in the CDR3. CDR1 and CDR2 from the germline V gene are SGHNT and YYREEE (reference sequence). The junction had 11 bases not matched to a gene; V was cut back by 1 base and J by 8 bases. In regard to this clone: What it binds is not known.

Assay: immunoSEQ multiplex PCR; the TCRdb copy retains only in-frame clones and omits some. The sample records over 75,000 clones, more than 80% being singletons. Study-level findings and limits: With dominance at 160-218 and 743-854, vaccine-associated CD4 TCRs spanned spike. Only after the peak T cell response were repertoires sampled.

This clonotype was obtained from an adult in good health. Sequences were derived from peripheral blood, sampled on day 0 of AZD1222 vaccination. The chain combines TRBV5-4 with TRBJ1-4, with 7 bases identical to TRBD1. The CDR3 nucleotides are TGTGCCAGCAGCTTGTGGGTGTCGAGGGGGCGCGAAAAACTGTTTTTT. Amino acid sequence: CASSLWVSRGREKLFF.